These T cell receptor beta chains were read from a single sample in a study of T-cell memory formation after mild COVID-19. TCRdb reprocessed the 5' RACE reads via MiXCR and lists one record per CDR3 protein. Of about 27,000 distinct CDR3 sequences in the sample, 6.5% to 9% were seen once. Input material: PBMCs or a T cell subset sorted from them (not recorded which). All receptors come from an adult woman who had mild COVID-19 (a few samples of this study predate the infection). Cell type and time point are not known. Both conserved end residues are part of each CDR3. Fields, in order: J gene, clone size, D gene, V gene, CDR3 DNA, CDR3 protein. A D gene is named only where the DNA matches it firmly. Some rows have no size entry. The others give once, few or many, or a class for an expanded clone.

j_call: TRBJ2-7
clone_size: NA
d_call: TRBD2
v_call: TRBV2
cdr3_nt: TGTGCCAGCAGTGAATACGGGAGGGCCTCCGAGCAGTACTTC
cdr3_aa: CASSEYGRASEQYF

j_call: TRBJ2-1
clone_size: many
d_call: TRBD2
v_call: TRBV6-2/TRBV6-3
cdr3_nt: TGTGCCAGCAGCCGACTCCCCACTAGCGGGAGAAATGAGCAGTTCTTC
cdr3_aa: CASSRLPTSGRNEQFF

j_call: TRBJ2-6
clone_size: many
d_call: NA
v_call: TRBV19
cdr3_nt: TGTGCCAGTAGTATGGGGGACGGGGCCAACGTCCTGACTTTC
cdr3_aa: CASSMGDGANVLTF

j_call: TRBJ2-1
clone_size: many
d_call: NA
v_call: TRBV24-1
cdr3_nt: TGTGCCACCAGAGGGACAGCGGGGCAGCACAATGAGCAGTTCTTC
cdr3_aa: CATRGTAGQHNEQFF

j_call: TRBJ2-3
clone_size: many
d_call: NA
v_call: TRBV9
cdr3_nt: TGTGCCAGCAGCGTAGTTGGACAGATGGCCACAGATACGCAGTATTTT
cdr3_aa: CASSVVGQMATDTQYF

j_call: TRBJ2-3
clone_size: medium-sized
d_call: NA
v_call: TRBV7-9
cdr3_nt: TGTGCCAGCAGCTTTCGATTTAGTATTCTGGGGGGAACCACAGATACGCAGTATTTT
cdr3_aa: CASSFRFSILGGTTDTQYF

j_call: TRBJ1-1
clone_size: many
d_call: NA
v_call: TRBV4-2
cdr3_nt: TGTGCCAGCAGCCAAGGGATATCGGACAGCCAAGAAGCTTTCTTT
cdr3_aa: CASSQGISDSQEAFF

j_call: TRBJ2-2
clone_size: many
d_call: NA
v_call: TRBV4-3
cdr3_nt: TGCGCCAGCAGCCCGTCGGATGGGGAGCTGTTTTTT
cdr3_aa: CASSPSDGELFF

j_call: TRBJ2-4
clone_size: many
d_call: NA
v_call: TRBV3-1
cdr3_nt: TGTGCCAGCAGCCAAGATAAACCCCTAAACATTCAGTACTTC
cdr3_aa: CASSQDKPLNIQYF

j_call: TRBJ2-5
clone_size: many
d_call: NA
v_call: TRBV27
cdr3_nt: TGTGCCAGCAGTTTAGATGAGGGACCGGAGAAGACCCAGTACTTC
cdr3_aa: CASSLDEGPEKTQYF

j_call: TRBJ1-3
clone_size: many
d_call: NA
v_call: TRBV5-1
cdr3_nt: TGCGCCAGCAGCTTGGTTCCCTGGGGCCAGGTTCCTTCTGGAAACACCATATATTTT
cdr3_aa: CASSLVPWGQVPSGNTIYF

j_call: TRBJ2-6
clone_size: many
d_call: TRBD1
v_call: TRBV12-3/TRBV12-4
cdr3_nt: TGTGCCAGCAGTTTAGCCCGACAGGGCCTTAGCTCTGGGGCCAACGTCCTGACTTTC
cdr3_aa: CASSLARQGLSSGANVLTF

j_call: TRBJ2-1
clone_size: many
d_call: NA
v_call: TRBV18
cdr3_nt: TGTGCCAGCTCACCCGCAGGTGGCGTTCGAAATGAGCAGTTCTTC
cdr3_aa: CASSPAGGVRNEQFF

j_call: TRBJ2-3
clone_size: many
d_call: TRBD2
v_call: TRBV7-2
cdr3_nt: TGTGCCAGTACTAGCGGGAGGGCCTCACAGGATACGCAGTATTTT
cdr3_aa: CASTSGRASQDTQYF

j_call: TRBJ2-2
clone_size: many
d_call: NA
v_call: TRBV12-3/TRBV12-4
cdr3_nt: TGTGCCATTAAGGGGGGGGTAAACACCGGGGAGCTGTTTTTT
cdr3_aa: CAIKGGVNTGELFF

j_call: TRBJ2-5
clone_size: many
d_call: NA
v_call: TRBV15
cdr3_nt: TGTGCCACCAGCAGAGATCCGAACCGCCAAGAGACCCAGTACTTC
cdr3_aa: CATSRDPNRQETQYF

j_call: TRBJ2-1
clone_size: many
d_call: TRBD2
v_call: TRBV11-3
cdr3_nt: TGTGCCAGCAGCTTAGATGGGCTAGCGGGCGTTTACAATGAGCAGTTCTTC
cdr3_aa: CASSLDGLAGVYNEQFF

j_call: TRBJ2-3
clone_size: many
d_call: TRBD2
v_call: TRBV7-2
cdr3_nt: TGTGCCAGCAGCTTAATTCCAGGACTAGCAAGAGATACGCAGTATTTT
cdr3_aa: CASSLIPGLARDTQYF

j_call: TRBJ2-3
clone_size: many
d_call: TRBD2
v_call: TRBV11-3
cdr3_nt: TGTGCCAGCAGCCTGCGGGGGGGCACAGATACGCAGTATTTT
cdr3_aa: CASSLRGGTDTQYF

j_call: TRBJ2-1
clone_size: many
d_call: NA
v_call: TRBV12-3/TRBV12-4
cdr3_nt: TGTGCCAGCAGTTTGGGTCCCGGGGCTTACAATGAGCAGTTCTTC
cdr3_aa: CASSLGPGAYNEQFF

j_call: TRBJ1-1
clone_size: many
d_call: NA
v_call: TRBV3-1
cdr3_nt: TGTGCCAGCAGCCTCCACCAGGACAGAGCTGAAGCTTTCTTT
cdr3_aa: CASSLHQDRAEAFF

j_call: TRBJ2-3
clone_size: NA
d_call: TRBD2
v_call: TRBV6-5
cdr3_nt: TGTGCCAGCAGCTATGTGGCGGGAGGCTCAGATACGCAGTATTTT
cdr3_aa: CASSYVAGGSDTQYF

j_call: TRBJ2-7
clone_size: NA
d_call: NA
v_call: TRBV7-8
cdr3_nt: TGTGCCAGCAGCTTATATTCAGGGGCAATGTACGAGCAGTACTTC
cdr3_aa: CASSLYSGAMYEQYF

j_call: TRBJ2-7
clone_size: medium-sized
d_call: TRBD2
v_call: TRBV6-2/TRBV6-3
cdr3_nt: TGTGCCAGCCGGCGGGCTAGCGGAGACGAGCAGTACTTC
cdr3_aa: CASRRASGDEQYF

j_call: TRBJ1-1
clone_size: NA
d_call: NA
v_call: TRBV20-1
cdr3_nt: TGCAGTATATTGGGTTGGGACACTGAAGCTTTCTTT
cdr3_aa: CSILGWDTEAFF

j_call: TRBJ2-5
clone_size: many
d_call: NA
v_call: TRBV4-2
cdr3_nt: TGTGCCAGCAGCCAAAAAGACCAAGAGACCCAGTACTTC
cdr3_aa: CASSQKDQETQYF

j_call: TRBJ2-1
clone_size: many
d_call: TRBD2
v_call: TRBV4-2
cdr3_nt: TGTGCCAGCAGCCAAGTAGCGGGGAGGGACTACAATGAGCAGTTCTTC
cdr3_aa: CASSQVAGRDYNEQFF

j_call: TRBJ1-2
clone_size: many
d_call: TRBD1
v_call: TRBV5-1
cdr3_nt: TGCGCCAGCAGCCCGGAGACAGGGGGCGCCTATGGCTACACCTTC
cdr3_aa: CASSPETGGAYGYTF

j_call: TRBJ2-3
clone_size: many
d_call: NA
v_call: TRBV7-2
cdr3_nt: TGTGCCAGCAGCCCCAGGACTCGCTCTAGCACAGATACGCAGTATTTT
cdr3_aa: CASSPRTRSSTDTQYF

j_call: TRBJ1-4
clone_size: many
d_call: NA
v_call: TRBV12-3/TRBV12-4
cdr3_nt: TGTGCCAGCAAGGGGGACGGGTATGAAAAACTGTTTTTT
cdr3_aa: CASKGDGYEKLFF

j_call: TRBJ2-7
clone_size: few
d_call: NA
v_call: TRBV3-1
cdr3_nt: TGTGCCAGCAGCCAAGAAATAGCGGCCGCCTACGAGCAGTACTTC
cdr3_aa: CASSQEIAAAYEQYF

j_call: TRBJ2-4
clone_size: many
d_call: NA
v_call: TRBV2
cdr3_nt: TGTGCCAGCAGTTCTGACAGAGGAGCCAAAAACATTCAGTACTTC
cdr3_aa: CASSSDRGAKNIQYF

j_call: TRBJ2-5
clone_size: many
d_call: TRBD1
v_call: TRBV5-1
cdr3_nt: TGCGCCAGCAGCTTGGATACAGGGGAGAGGGAGACCCAGTACTTC
cdr3_aa: CASSLDTGERETQYF

j_call: TRBJ2-1
clone_size: many
d_call: NA
v_call: TRBV12-3/TRBV12-4
cdr3_nt: TGTGCCAGCAGTTTTAATTCTGGGTCCCGGTTCTTC
cdr3_aa: CASSFNSGSRFF

j_call: TRBJ2-7
clone_size: many
d_call: TRBD1
v_call: TRBV6-2/TRBV6-3
cdr3_nt: TGTGCCAGCAGTGAAACAGGGGGCACCTACGAGCAGTACTTC
cdr3_aa: CASSETGGTYEQYF

j_call: TRBJ2-3
clone_size: NA
d_call: TRBD1
v_call: TRBV20-1
cdr3_nt: TGCAGTGCAAGAAGCGGACAGGGGCGAGATACGCAGTATTTT
cdr3_aa: CSARSGQGRDTQYF

j_call: TRBJ1-1
clone_size: many
d_call: NA
v_call: TRBV28
cdr3_nt: TGTGCCAGCAAACCCAGGCTGCTGAACACTGAAGCTTTCTTT
cdr3_aa: CASKPRLLNTEAFF

j_call: TRBJ2-7
clone_size: many
d_call: NA
v_call: TRBV6-2/TRBV6-3
cdr3_nt: TGTGCCAGCAGTTATGGACAAAGCGAGCAGTACTTC
cdr3_aa: CASSYGQSEQYF